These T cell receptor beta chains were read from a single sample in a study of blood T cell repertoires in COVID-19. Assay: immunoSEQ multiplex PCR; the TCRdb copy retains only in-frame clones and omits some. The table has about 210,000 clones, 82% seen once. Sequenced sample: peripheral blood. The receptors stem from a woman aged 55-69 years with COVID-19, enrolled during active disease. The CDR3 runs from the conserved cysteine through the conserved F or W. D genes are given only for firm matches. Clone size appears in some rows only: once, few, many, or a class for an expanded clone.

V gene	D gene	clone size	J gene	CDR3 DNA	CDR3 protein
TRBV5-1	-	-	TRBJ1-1	TGCGCCAGCAGCTTGGATTCAGGGTTGGGATCGGCTTTCTTT	CASSLDSGLGSAFF
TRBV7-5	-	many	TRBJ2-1	TGTGCCAGAAGCTTAGCTGAAGCGGGAGCCCTCAATGAGCAGTTCTTC	CARSLAEAGALNEQFF
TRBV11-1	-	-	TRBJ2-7	TGTGCCAGCAGCTTAGGTCGCTCCTACGAGCAGTACTTC	CASSLGRSYEQYF
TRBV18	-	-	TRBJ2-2	TGTGCCAGCTCACCTGAACAGACATCCACCGGGGAGCTGTTTTTT	CASSPEQTSTGELFF
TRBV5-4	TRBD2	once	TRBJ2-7	TGTGCCAGCAGCTTAGCGGGAGGCTCCTACGAGCAGTACTTC	CASSLAGGSYEQYF
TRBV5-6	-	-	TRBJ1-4	TGTGCCAGCAGTCTGTACGGGAGTAATGAAAAACTGTTTTTT	CASSLYGSNEKLFF
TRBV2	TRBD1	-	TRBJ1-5	TGTGCCAGCAGCCTCCGGGACAGAGATAGCAATCAGCCCCAGCATTTT	CASSLRDRDSNQPQHF
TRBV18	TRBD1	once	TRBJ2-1	TGTGCCAGCTCATCACGGGACAGGGTCTCCTACAATGAGCAGTTCTTC	CASSSRDRVSYNEQFF
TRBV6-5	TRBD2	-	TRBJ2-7	TGTGCCAGCAGTATCAATAGCGGGATGGTCTACGAGCAGTACTTC	CASSINSGMVYEQYF
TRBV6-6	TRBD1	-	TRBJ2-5	TGTGCCAGCAGTTACTCGATAGGACAGGGTGAGGAGACCCAGTACTTC	CASSYSIGQGEETQYF
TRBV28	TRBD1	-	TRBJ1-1	TGTGCCAGCAGTCCCAGGACAGGGTGGGGCACTGAAGCTTTCTTT	CASSPRTGWGTEAFF
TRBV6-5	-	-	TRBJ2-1	TGTGCCAGCAATACAGGATACAATGAGCAGTTCTTC	CASNTGYNEQFF
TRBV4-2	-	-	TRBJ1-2	TGTGCCAGCAGCCAAGATTTCAGGGGCGACTATGGCTACACCTTC	CASSQDFRGDYGYTF
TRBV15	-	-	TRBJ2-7	TGTGCCACCAGCAGAGGAAGCAGGGACACCTCCTACGAGCAGTACTTC	CATSRGSRDTSYEQYF
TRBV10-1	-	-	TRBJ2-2	TGCGCCAGCAGAGCGGACCTAAGCACCGGGGAGCTGTTTTTT	CASRADLSTGELFF
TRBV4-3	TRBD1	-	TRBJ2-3	TGCGCCAGCAGCGACAGGGGGCTGACAGATACGCAGTATTTT	CASSDRGLTDTQYF
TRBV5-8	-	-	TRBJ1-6	TGTGCCAGCAGCTCCCTACTAGTGGGTTCACCCCTCCACTTT	CASSSLLVGSPLHF
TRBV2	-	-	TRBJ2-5	TGTGCCAGCAGGTCAGCGGAGACCCAGTACTTC	CASRSAETQYF
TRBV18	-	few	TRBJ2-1	TGTGCCAGCTCACCACCGGGGGTACGGGGGAGTGAGCAGTTCTTC	CASSPPGVRGSEQFF
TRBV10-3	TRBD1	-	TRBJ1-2	TGTGCCATCAGTGAGTCGGGGACAGGGGCGAGCTATGGCTACACCTTC	CAISESGTGASYGYTF
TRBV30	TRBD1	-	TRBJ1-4	TGTGCCTGGAGTGTACGGGGACAGGGGAAGGAAAAACTGTTTTTT	CAWSVRGQGKEKLFF
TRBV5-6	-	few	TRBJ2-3	TGTGCCAGCAGCTCCTCCGGGACTGCTTGGGATACGCAGTATTTT	CASSSSGTAWDTQYF
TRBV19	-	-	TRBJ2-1	TGTGCCAGTACCGACAGCTACAATGAGCAGTTCTTC	CASTDSYNEQFF
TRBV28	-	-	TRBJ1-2	TGTGCCAGCAGTTTTCTAAGGGGGGGGGCCTATGGCTACACCTTC	CASSFLRGGAYGYTF
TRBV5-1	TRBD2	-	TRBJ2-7	TGCGCCAGCAGGGCCAGCGGGAGCTCCTACGAGCAGTACTTC	CASRASGSSYEQYF
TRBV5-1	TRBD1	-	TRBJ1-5	TGCGCCAGCAGCTGGACAGGGGCGGTAGATCAGCCCCAGCATTTT	CASSWTGAVDQPQHF
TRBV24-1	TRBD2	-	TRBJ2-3	TGTGCCACCAGTGATACTATAGCGGGAGTATATACGCAGTATTTT	CATSDTIAGVYTQYF
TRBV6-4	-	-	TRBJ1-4	TGTGCCAGCAGGATACCGGGACACCTGAATTCAACTAATGAAAAACTGTTTTTT	CASRIPGHLNSTNEKLFF
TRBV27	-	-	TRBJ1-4	TGTGCCAGCAGTTCCCTTGGACAGGAAAAACTGTTTTTT	CASSSLGQEKLFF
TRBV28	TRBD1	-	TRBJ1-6	TGTGCCAGCAGGCCTAACAGGGGCGAGGGATCACCCCTCCACTTT	CASRPNRGEGSPLHF
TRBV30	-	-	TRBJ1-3	TGTGCCTGGGGTGGCCCTAGATCCTCTGGAAACACCATATATTTT	CAWGGPRSSGNTIYF
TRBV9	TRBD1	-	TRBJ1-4	TGTGCCAGCAGCGTAGACACAGGGGATGAAAAACTGTTTTTT	CASSVDTGDEKLFF
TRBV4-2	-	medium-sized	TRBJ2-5	TGTGCCAGCAGCCAAGACCTAGGTAGGCTGGGTGAGACCCAGTACTTC	CASSQDLGRLGETQYF
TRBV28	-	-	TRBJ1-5	-	CASSSSRRGLNPNQPQHF